This entry is about one TCR beta chain. This specimen belongs to a study of blood T cell repertoires in COVID-19. The V end was cut by 2 bases, the J end by 2 bases, with 10 bases between. The CDR3 totals 14 residues. From germline, CDR1 is GTSNPN and CDR2 SVGIG (reference sequence). As originally analysed: The authors estimated nucleated cell counts from reference gene primer amplification. Some clones are missing from TCRdb's copy, which holds only in-frame ones; the method was immunoSEQ multiplex PCR. For V, J and clone size, that table is used; D and trimming come from the DNA. The sample lists roughly 180,000 clones; 80% to 90% were seen once.

Input material: PBMCs or T cells enriched from blood (not recorded which). The source of this sequence is a woman between 45 and 65 years old in a cohort exposed to, infected with or recovered from COVID-19 (not recorded which). The chain couples TRBV30 to TRBJ1-3; D uncertain. The DNA of the CDR3 is TGTGCCTGGAGTCTGCGGGTCGCTGGAAACACCATATATTTT. It specifies CAWSLRVAGNTIYF.